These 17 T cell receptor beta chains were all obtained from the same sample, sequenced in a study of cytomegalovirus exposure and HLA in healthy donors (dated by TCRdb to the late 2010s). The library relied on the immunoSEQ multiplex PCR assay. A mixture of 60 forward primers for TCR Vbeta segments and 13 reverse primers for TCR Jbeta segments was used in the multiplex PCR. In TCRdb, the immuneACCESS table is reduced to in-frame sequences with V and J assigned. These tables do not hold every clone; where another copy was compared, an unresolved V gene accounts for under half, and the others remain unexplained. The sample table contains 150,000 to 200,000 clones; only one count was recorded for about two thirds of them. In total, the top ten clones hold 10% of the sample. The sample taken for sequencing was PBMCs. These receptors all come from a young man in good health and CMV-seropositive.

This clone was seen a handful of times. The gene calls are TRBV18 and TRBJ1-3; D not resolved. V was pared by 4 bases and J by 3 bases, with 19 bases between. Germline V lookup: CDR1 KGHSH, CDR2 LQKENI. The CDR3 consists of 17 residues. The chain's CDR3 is CASSQREANRYGNTIYF. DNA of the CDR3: TGTGCCAGCTCACAACGGGAGGCAAATCGTTATGGAAACACCATATATTTT.

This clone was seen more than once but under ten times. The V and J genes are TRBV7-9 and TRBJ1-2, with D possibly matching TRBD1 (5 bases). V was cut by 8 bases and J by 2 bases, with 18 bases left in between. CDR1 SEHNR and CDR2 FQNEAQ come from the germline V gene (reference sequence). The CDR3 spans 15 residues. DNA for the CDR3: TGTGCCAGCGCTGAGGGAGGGGCCAAGAACTATGGCTACACCTTC. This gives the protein CASAEGGAKNYGYTF.

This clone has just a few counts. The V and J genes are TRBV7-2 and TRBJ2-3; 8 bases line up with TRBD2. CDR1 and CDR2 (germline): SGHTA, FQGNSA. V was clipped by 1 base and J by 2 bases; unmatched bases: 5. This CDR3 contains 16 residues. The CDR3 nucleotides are TGTGCCAGCAGCTTAGAGGGGCGGGGGGACACAGATACGCAGTATTTT. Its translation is CASSLEGRGDTDTQYF. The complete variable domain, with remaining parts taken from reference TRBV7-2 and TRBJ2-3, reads GAGVSQSPSNKVTEKGKDVELRCDPISGHTALYWYRQSLGQGLEFLIYFQGNSAPDKSGLPSDRFSAERTGGSVSTLTIQRTQQEDSAVYLCASSLEGRGDTDTQYFGPGTRLTVL.

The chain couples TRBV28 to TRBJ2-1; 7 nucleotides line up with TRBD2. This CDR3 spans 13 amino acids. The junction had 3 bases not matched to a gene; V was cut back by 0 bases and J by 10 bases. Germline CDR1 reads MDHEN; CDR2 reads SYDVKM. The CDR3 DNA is TGTGCCAGCAGTTTATGGGGGGGAGGGGAGCAGTTCTTC. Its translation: CASSLWGGGEQFF.

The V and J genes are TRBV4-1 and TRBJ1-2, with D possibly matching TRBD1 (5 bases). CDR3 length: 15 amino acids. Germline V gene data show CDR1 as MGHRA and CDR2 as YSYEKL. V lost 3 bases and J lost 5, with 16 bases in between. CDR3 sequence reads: CASSHRREGLYGYTF. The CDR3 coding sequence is TGCGCCAGCAGCCACAGAAGGGAGGGGCTTTATGGCTACACCTTC.

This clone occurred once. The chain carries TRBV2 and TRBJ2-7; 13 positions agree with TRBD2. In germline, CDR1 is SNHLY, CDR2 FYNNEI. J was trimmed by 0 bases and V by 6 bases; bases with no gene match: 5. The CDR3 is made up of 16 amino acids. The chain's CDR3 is CASSAGLAGVSYEQYF. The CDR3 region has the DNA TGTGCCAGCAGCGCTGGACTAGCGGGGGTCTCCTACGAGCAGTACTTC.

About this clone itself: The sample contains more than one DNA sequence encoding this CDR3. The CDR3 protein is CASSLGQFYEQYF. The CDR3 bases are TGTGCCAGCAGCCTCGGACAGTTCTACGAGCAGTACTTC. The chain combines TRBV7-9 with TRBJ2-7; perhaps TRBD1 as D (6 bases). The CDR3 length is 13 residues. The germline V and J ends were trimmed by 5 bases and 3 bases, with 11 bases remaining between them. CDR1 is SEHNR, CDR2 FQNEAQ, per germline (reference sequence).

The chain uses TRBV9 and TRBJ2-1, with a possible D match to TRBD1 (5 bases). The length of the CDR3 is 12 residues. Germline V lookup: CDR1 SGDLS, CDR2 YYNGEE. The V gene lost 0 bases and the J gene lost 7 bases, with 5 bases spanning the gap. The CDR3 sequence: CASSVAGNEQFF. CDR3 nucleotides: TGTGCCAGCAGCGTAGCAGGGAATGAGCAGTTCTTC.

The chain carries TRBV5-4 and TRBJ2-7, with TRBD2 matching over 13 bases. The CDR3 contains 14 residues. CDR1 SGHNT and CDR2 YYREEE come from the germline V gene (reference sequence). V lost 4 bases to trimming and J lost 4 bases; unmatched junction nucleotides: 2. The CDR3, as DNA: TGTGCCAGCAGCATGACTAGCGGGAGGTACGAGCAGTACTTC. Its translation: CASSMTSGRYEQYF.

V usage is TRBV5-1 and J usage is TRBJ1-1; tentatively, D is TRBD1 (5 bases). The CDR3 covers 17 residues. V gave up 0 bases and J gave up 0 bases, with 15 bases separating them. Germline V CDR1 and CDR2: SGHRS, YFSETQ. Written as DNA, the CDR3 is TGCGCCAGCAGCTTGGGGCCAGGGAAAGGCATGAACACTGAAGCTTTCTTT. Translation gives CASSLGPGKGMNTEAFF.

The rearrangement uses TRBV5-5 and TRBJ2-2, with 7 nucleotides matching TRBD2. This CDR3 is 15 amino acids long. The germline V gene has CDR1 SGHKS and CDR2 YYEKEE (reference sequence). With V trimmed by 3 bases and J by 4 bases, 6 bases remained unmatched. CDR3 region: CASSWGGEATGELFF. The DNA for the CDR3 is TGTGCCAGCAGCTGGGGGGGGGAGGCCACCGGGGAGCTGTTTTTT.

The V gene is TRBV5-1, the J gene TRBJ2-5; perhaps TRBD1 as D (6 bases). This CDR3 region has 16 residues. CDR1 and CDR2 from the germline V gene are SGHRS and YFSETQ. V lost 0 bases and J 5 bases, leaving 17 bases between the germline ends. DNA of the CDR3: TGCGCCAGCAGCTTGGCCAGAGGGCAGGGGAGCGAGACCCAGTACTTC. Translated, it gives CASSLARGQGSETQYF.

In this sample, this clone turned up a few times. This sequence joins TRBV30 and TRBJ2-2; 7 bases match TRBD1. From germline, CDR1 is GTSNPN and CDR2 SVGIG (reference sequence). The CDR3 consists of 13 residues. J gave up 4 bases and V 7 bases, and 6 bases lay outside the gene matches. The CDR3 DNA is TGTGCCTCACAGGGGCTTGGCACCGGGGAGCTGTTTTTT. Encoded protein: CASQGLGTGELFF.

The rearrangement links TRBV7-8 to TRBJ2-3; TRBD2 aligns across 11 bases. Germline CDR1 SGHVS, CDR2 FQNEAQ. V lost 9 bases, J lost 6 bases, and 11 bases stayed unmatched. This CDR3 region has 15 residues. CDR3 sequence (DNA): TGTGCCAGTCGATCACTAGCGGGAGTGTCGGATACGCAGTATTTT. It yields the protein CASRSLAGVSDTQYF.

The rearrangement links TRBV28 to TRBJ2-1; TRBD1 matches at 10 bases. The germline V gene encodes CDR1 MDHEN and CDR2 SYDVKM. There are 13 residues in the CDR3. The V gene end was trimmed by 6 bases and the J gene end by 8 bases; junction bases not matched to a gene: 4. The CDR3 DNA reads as TGTGCCAGCAGACTAGACAGGGGGCATGAGCAGTTCTTC. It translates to CASRLDRGHEQFF.

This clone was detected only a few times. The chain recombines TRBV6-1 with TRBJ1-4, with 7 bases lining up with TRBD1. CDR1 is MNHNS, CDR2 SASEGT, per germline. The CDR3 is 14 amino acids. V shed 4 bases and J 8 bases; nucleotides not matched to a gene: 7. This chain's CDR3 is CASSAGTVSEKLFF. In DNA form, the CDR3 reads TGTGCCAGCAGTGCCGGGACAGTCAGCGAAAAACTGTTTTTT.

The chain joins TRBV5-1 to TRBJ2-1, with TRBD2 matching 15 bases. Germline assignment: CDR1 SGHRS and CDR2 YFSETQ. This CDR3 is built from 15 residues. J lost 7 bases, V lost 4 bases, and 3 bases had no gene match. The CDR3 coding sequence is TGCGCCAGCAGCCCCGGGACTAGCGGGAGGAATGAGCAGTTCTTC. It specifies CASSPGTSGRNEQFF.